A selection of T cell receptor beta chains follows, all from one sample in a study of blood T cell repertoires in COVID-19. Profiling relied on immunoSEQ multiplex PCR, and the TCRdb table lists in-frame clones only, not all of them. The table records 150,000 to 200,000 clones, around 85% of them present only once. Sequenced input: peripheral blood. The receptors originated from a man aged 55 to 70 with acute or convalescent COVID-19. The CDR3 runs from the conserved cysteine through the conserved F or W. D genes are given only for firm matches. Size values are once, few and many counts, or a class for expanded clones, and some rows have none.

>TRBV19|TRBJ2-3|-|TRBD2
CASSRGRGAGTDTQYF
TGTGCCAGTAGTAGGGGGCGGGGGGCAGGCACAGATACGCAGTATTTT
>TRBV9|TRBJ2-1|-|-
CASSPPAGKSYNEQFF
TGTGCCAGCAGCCCCCCCGCGGGAAAGTCCTACAATGAGCAGTTCTTC
>TRBV2|TRBJ1-2|-|-
CASINLPISEYGYTF
TGTGCCAGCATCAACTTGCCTATCTCCGAATATGGCTACACCTTC
>TRBV28|TRBJ1-5|-|-
CASSSPLRGARQPQHF
TGTGCCAGCAGTTCCCCCCTCCGGGGGGCGAGACAGCCCCAGCATTTT
>TRBV4-2|TRBJ2-5|-|-
CASSQEDREETQYF
TGTGCCAGCAGCCAAGAGGACAGAGAAGAGACCCAGTACTTC
>TRBV30|TRBJ2-1|-|-
CAWRDWDEQFF
TGTGCCTGGAGAGACTGGGATGAGCAGTTCTTC
>TRBV9|TRBJ1-4|once|-
CASSQIATNEKLFF
TGTGCCAGCAGCCAAATTGCAACTAATGAAAAACTGTTTTTT
>TRBV15|TRBJ2-7|-|TRBD2
CATSRGPAGTHEQYF
TGTGCCACCAGCAGAGGACCAGCGGGAACCCACGAGCAGTACTTC
>TRBV3-1/TRBV3-2|TRBJ2-3|-|TRBD2
CASSHETSVVTDTQYF
TGTGCCAGCAGCCATGAGACTAGCGTAGTAACAGATACGCAGTATTTT
>TRBV30|TRBJ2-3|-|-
CAWLGEGTQYF
TGTGCCTGGCTGGGAGAGGGTACGCAGTATTTT
>TRBV30|TRBJ1-4|-|-
CAWDPGASGLFF
TGTGCCTGGGACCCAGGGGCGAGTGGACTGTTTTTT
>TRBV18|TRBJ2-5|-|TRBD1
CASSPRPGGRETQYF
TGTGCCAGCTCACCACGACCAGGGGGCAGAGAGACCCAGTACTTC
>TRBV18|TRBJ1-5|-|-
CASSDYRADNQPQHF
TGTGCCAGCTCAGATTACAGGGCGGACAATCAGCCCCAGCATTTT
>TRBV13|TRBJ1-3|-|TRBD1
CASSARDRSSGNTIYF
TGTGCCAGCAGCGCCCGGGACAGGAGCTCTGGAAACACCATATATTTT
>TRBV7-9|TRBJ2-3|-|TRBD2
CASSWTSGRDTQYF
TGTGCCAGCAGCTGGACTAGCGGGAGAGATACGCAGTATTTT
>TRBV10-2|TRBJ1-5|-|-
CASRQGLSNQPQHF
TGCGCCAGCAGGCAGGGGTTGAGCAATCAGCCCCAGCATTTT
>TRBV7-2|TRBJ2-1|-|TRBD2
CASTRTSGSYNEQFF
TGTGCCAGCACCCGGACTAGCGGGAGCTACAATGAGCAGTTCTTC
>TRBV6-6|TRBJ2-4|-|-
CASSPETVKNIQYF
TGTGCCAGCAGCCCCGAGACAGTCAAAAACATTCAGTACTTC
>TRBV7-9|TRBJ2-3|-|TRBD2
CASSPGGREQYF
TGTGCCAGCAGCCCCGGGGGGAGGGAGCAGTATTTT
>TRBV27|TRBJ1-1|-|-
CASSLYRLNTEAFF
TGTGCCAGCAGTTTATATCGGTTGAACACTGAAGCTTTCTTT
>TRBV10-3|TRBJ2-7|-|TRBD2
CAIGLAGLAYEQYF
TGTGCCATAGGACTAGCGGGGCTAGCCTACGAGCAGTACTTC
>TRBV27|TRBJ1-5|-|TRBD1
CASQGQGNQPQHF
TGTGCCAGCCAGGGACAGGGGAATCAGCCCCAGCATTTT
>TRBV28|TRBJ1-1|-|TRBD1
CATRTGALRTEAFF
TGTGCCACCCGGACAGGGGCATTGAGGACTGAAGCTTTCTTT
>TRBV29-1|TRBJ2-3|once|TRBD1
CSVPETGADTQYF
TGCAGCGTCCCCGAAACAGGGGCGGATACGCAGTATTTT
>TRBV5-1|TRBJ2-5|-|TRBD1
CASSLEGQIQETQYF
TGCGCCAGCAGCTTGGAGGGACAGATCCAAGAGACCCAGTACTTC
>TRBV5-1|TRBJ2-1|-|-
CASSPSSYNEQFF
TGCGCCAGCAGCCCGAGCTCCTACAATGAGCAGTTCTTC
>TRBV7-9|TRBJ1-6|-|-
CASSLGIGDNSPLHF
TGTGCCAGCAGCTTGGGCATAGGGGATAATTCACCCCTCCACTTT
>TRBV28|TRBJ1-1|-|-
CASGPLGEGNTEAFF
TGTGCCAGCGGCCCCCTGGGGGAGGGGAACACTGAAGCTTTCTTT
>TRBV19|TRBJ1-5|-|-
CASSIWGGSHSNQPQHF
TGTGCCAGTAGTATTTGGGGAGGCAGTCATAGCAATCAGCCCCAGCATTTT
>TRBV10-1|TRBJ1-2|once|-
CASSSGVDYGYTF
TGCGCCAGCAGCTCAGGGGTCGACTATGGCTACACCTTC
>TRBV28|TRBJ1-2|once|TRBD1
CASSSSRDRDLTF
TGTGCCAGCAGCTCCAGCCGGGACAGGGATCTCACCTTC
>TRBV3-1/TRBV3-2|TRBJ2-2|-|TRBD2
CASSQGLALNTGELFF
TGTGCCAGCAGCCAGGGACTAGCGCTTAACACCGGGGAGCTGTTTTTT
>TRBV28|TRBJ1-5|-|TRBD1
CASSFRDRGFSQPQHF
TGTGCCAGCAGTTTCCGGGACAGGGGATTTAGTCAGCCCCAGCATTTT
>TRBV18|TRBJ2-1|-|TRBD2
CASSPLSGRGGEQFF
TGTGCCAGCTCACCTCTAAGCGGGAGGGGAGGGGAGCAGTTCTTC
>TRBV19|TRBJ1-3|-|-
CASTSSGNTIYF
TGTGCCAGTACCTCGTCTGGAAACACCATATATTTT
>TRBV5-1|TRBJ1-1|-|-
CASSRTDTEAFF
TGCGCCAGCAGCCGGACAGACACTGAAGCTTTCTTT
>TRBV29-1|TRBJ1-2|-|-
CSVRDTHYGYTF
TGCAGCGTTAGGGACACCCACTATGGCTACACCTTC
>TRBV4-1|TRBJ2-5|-|-
CASSQDSRRGETQYF
TGCGCCAGCAGCCAAGATAGTAGAAGGGGAGAGACCCAGTACTTC
>TRBV5-1|TRBJ2-5|-|TRBD2
CASSAYLAGRYQETQYF
TGCGCCAGCAGCGCGTACCTAGCGGGACGGTACCAAGAGACCCAGTACTTC
>TRBV27|TRBJ2-5|-|TRBD2
CASSFLAGGRQETQYF
TGTGCCAGCAGTTTCCTAGCGGGAGGTCGCCAAGAGACCCAGTACTTC
>TRBV7-9|TRBJ1-1|-|TRBD1
CASSARQGWSTEAFF
TGTGCCAGCAGCGCGCGACAGGGATGGAGCACTGAAGCTTTCTTT
>TRBV10-3|TRBJ1-5|-|TRBD1
CAISESKGRTGGAQPQHF
TGTGCCATCAGTGAGTCGAAAGGCCGGACAGGTGGCGCTCAGCCCCAGCATTTT
>TRBV2|TRBJ2-7|once|TRBD2
CASRGGLAGVDEQYF
TGTGCCAGCAGGGGGGGACTAGCGGGAGTGGATGAGCAGTACTTC
>TRBV3-1/TRBV3-2|TRBJ2-7|-|TRBD1
CASVGQGKDEQYF
TGTGCCAGCGTGGGACAGGGGAAAGACGAGCAGTACTTC
>TRBV28|TRBJ2-3|-|TRBD2
CASSFGTSGTDTQYF
TGTGCCAGCAGTTTCGGGACTAGCGGCACAGATACGCAGTATTTT
>TRBV6-5|TRBJ1-1|-|-
CASSKTGKDTEAFF
TGTGCCAGCAGTAAAACAGGGAAGGACACTGAAGCTTTCTTT
>TRBV20-1|TRBJ2-1|-|TRBD2
CSASSAGGYNEQFF
TGCAGTGCTAGTTCCGCGGGAGGCTACAATGAGCAGTTCTTC
>TRBV6-1|TRBJ1-2|-|-
CARSEQGGTYGYTF
TGTGCCAGAAGTGAACAGGGAGGGACCTATGGCTACACCTTC
>TRBV27|TRBJ1-5|-|-
CASSLSSRGNQPQHF
TGTGCCAGCAGTTTGTCAAGCAGGGGTAATCAGCCCCAGCATTTT
>TRBV20-1|TRBJ2-1|once|-
CSASTTNEQFF
TGCAGTGCTAGTACAACGAATGAGCAGTTCTTC
>TRBV10-3|TRBJ1-5|-|TRBD1
CAISVGTGGGQPQHF
TGTGCCATCAGTGTGGGGACAGGGGGCGGGCAGCCCCAGCATTTT
>TRBV28|TRBJ1-1|-|TRBD1
CASSPGGQVNTEAFF
TGTGCCAGCAGTCCCGGTGGACAGGTAAACACTGAAGCTTTCTTT
>TRBV3-1/TRBV3-2|TRBJ2-5|-|-
CASSQAPGSQETQYF
TGTGCCAGCAGCCAAGCTCCGGGATCCCAAGAGACCCAGTACTTC
>TRBV6-5|TRBJ1-5|few|-
CASSYLPRGNQPQHF
TGTGCCAGCAGTTACCTCCCGAGGGGCAATCAGCCCCAGCATTTT
>TRBV19|TRBJ1-3|-|-
CASSIVGISGNTIYF
TGTGCCAGTAGTATCGTGGGCATCTCTGGAAACACCATATATTTT
>TRBV28|TRBJ2-7|few|TRBD2
CASSLSPLAGPDEQYF
TGTGCCAGCAGTTTATCCCCGCTAGCGGGGCCCGACGAGCAGTACTTC
>TRBV5-1|TRBJ2-3|-|-
CASSFEGATDTQYF
TGCGCCAGCAGCTTCGAGGGTGCGACAGATACGCAGTATTTT
>TRBV3-1/TRBV3-2|TRBJ2-1|-|TRBD2
CASSQDSGRVYNEQFF
TGTGCCAGCAGCCAGGATAGCGGGAGGGTCTACAATGAGCAGTTCTTC
>TRBV5-1|TRBJ1-5|-|-
CASSLESGSNQPQHF
TGCGCCAGCAGCTTGGAATCCGGGAGCAATCAGCCCCAGCATTTT
>TRBV2|TRBJ1-6|-|TRBD1
CASSDRGTGGRALHF
TGTGCCAGCAGTGACCGAGGGACAGGGGGTAGGGCCCTCCACTTT